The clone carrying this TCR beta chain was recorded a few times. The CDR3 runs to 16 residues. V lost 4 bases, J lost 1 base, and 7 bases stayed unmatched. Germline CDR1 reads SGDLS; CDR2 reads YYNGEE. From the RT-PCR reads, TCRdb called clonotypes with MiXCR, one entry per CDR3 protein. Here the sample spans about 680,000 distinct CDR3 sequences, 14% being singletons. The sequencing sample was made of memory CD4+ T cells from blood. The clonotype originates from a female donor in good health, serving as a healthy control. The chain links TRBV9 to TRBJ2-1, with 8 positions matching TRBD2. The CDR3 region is CASSLPAGGSYNEQFF. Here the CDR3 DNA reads TGTGCCAGCAGCCTTCCTGCGGGAGGATCCTACAATGAGCAGTTCTTC.